The TCR beta chain under discussion was sequenced for a study of cytomegalovirus exposure and HLA in healthy donors. Findings of the study overall: Immune exposure data for these donors was limited to CMV serostatus.

Comments on this clone: The antigen is not known.

The V end was cut by 1 base, the J end by 5 bases, with 13 bases between. Germline-derived CDR1 and CDR2 are LNHNV and YYDKDF (reference sequence). This CDR3 is built from 15 residues. In the PCR, 60 Vbeta and 13 Jbeta primers were used. Sequencing used immunoSEQ multiplex PCR; TCRdb keeps in-frame clones, though not all of them. The sample holds around 130,000 clones, 84% seen once. The TCR sequence derives from a woman aged 18-29 years in good health and CMV-seropositive. This chain uses TRBV15 with TRBJ2-3; maybe TRBD2 (5 bases). The sample comprised PBMCs. CDR3 amino acids: CATSRARAEGDTQYF. The CDR3 nucleotides are TGTGCCACCAGCAGAGCCCGGGCCGAGGGAGATACGCAGTATTTT.